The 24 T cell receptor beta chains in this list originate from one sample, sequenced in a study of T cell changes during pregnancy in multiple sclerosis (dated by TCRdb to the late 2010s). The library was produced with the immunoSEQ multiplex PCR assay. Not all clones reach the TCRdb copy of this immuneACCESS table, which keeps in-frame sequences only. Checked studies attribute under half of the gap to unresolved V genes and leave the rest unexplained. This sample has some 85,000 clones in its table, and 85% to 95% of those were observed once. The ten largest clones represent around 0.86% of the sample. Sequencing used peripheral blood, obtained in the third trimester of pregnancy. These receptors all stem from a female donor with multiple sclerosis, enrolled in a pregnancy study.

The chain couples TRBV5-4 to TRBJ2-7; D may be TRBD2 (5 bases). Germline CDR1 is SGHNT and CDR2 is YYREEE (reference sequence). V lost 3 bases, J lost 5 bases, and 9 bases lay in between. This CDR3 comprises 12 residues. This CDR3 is CASSSTNDEQYF. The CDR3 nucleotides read TGTGCCAGCAGCTCGACTAATGACGAGCAGTACTTC.

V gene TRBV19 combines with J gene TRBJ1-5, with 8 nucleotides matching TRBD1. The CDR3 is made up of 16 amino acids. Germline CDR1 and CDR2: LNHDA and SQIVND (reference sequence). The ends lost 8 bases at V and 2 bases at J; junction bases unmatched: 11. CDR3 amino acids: CASDRGQGFGNQPQHF. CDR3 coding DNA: TGTGCCAGTGATAGAGGACAGGGTTTCGGCAATCAGCCCCAGCATTTT. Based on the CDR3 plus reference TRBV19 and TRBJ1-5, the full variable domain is DGGITQSPKYLFRKEGQNVTLSCEQNLNHDAMYWYRQDPGQGLRLIYYSQIVNDFQKGDIAEGYSVSREKKESFPLTVTSAQKNPTAFYLCASDRGQGFGNQPQHFGDGTRLSIL.

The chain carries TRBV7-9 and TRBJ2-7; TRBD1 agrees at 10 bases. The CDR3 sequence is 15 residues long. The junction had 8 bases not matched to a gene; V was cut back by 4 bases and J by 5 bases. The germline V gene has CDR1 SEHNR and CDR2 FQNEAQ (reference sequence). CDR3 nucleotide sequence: TGTGCCAGCAGCTCATCCGGGACAGGGGTCCACGAGCAGTACTTC. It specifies CASSSSGTGVHEQYF. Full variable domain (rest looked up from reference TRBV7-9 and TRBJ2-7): DTGVSQNPRHKITKRGQNVTFRCDPISEHNRLYWYRQTLGQGPEFLTYFQNEAQLEKSRLLSDRFSAERPKGSFSTLEIQRTEQGDSAMYLCASSSSGTGVHEQYFGPGTRLTVT.

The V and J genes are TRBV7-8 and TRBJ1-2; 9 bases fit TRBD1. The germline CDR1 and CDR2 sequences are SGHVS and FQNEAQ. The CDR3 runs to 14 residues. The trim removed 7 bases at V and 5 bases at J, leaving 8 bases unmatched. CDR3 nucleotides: TGTGCCAGCACCAGGGACAGGGTGACTTATGGCTACACCTTC. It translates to CASTRDRVTYGYTF. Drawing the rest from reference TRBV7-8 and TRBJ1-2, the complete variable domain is GAGVSQSPRYKVAKRGQDVALRCDPISGHVSLFWYQQALGQGPEFLTYFQNEAQLDKSGLPSDRFFAERPEGSVSTLKIQRTQQEDSAVYLCASTRDRVTYGYTFGSGTRLTVV.

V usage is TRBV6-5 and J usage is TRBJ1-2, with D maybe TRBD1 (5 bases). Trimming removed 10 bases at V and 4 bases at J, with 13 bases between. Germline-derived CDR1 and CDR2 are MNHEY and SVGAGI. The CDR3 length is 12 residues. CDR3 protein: CANCRGTYGYTF. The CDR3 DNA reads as TGTGCCAACTGCCGGGGGACCTATGGCTACACCTTC.

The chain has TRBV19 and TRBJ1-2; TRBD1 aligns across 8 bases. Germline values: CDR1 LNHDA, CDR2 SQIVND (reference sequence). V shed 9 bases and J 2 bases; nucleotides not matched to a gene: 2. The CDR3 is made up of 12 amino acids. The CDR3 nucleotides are TGTGCCAGCCGGACAGGGAACTATGGCTACACCTTC. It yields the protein CASRTGNYGYTF.

The CDR3 sequence is CASSEGSDRYPYEQYF. The CDR3 bases are TGTGCCAGCAGTGAAGGGTCCGACAGGTACCCCTACGAGCAGTACTTC. V usage is TRBV2 and J usage is TRBJ2-7; D may be TRBD1 (6 bases). Trimming pared 1 base from V and 2 bases from J, leaving 15 bases between. The CDR3 sequence is 16 residues long. The germline V gene encodes CDR1 SNHLY and CDR2 FYNNEI.

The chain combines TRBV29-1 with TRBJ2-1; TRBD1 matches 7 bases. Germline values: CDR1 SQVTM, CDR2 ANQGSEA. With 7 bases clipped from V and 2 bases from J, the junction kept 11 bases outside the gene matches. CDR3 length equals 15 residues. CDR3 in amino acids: CSAATGTGTYNEQFF. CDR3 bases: TGCAGCGCCGCGACAGGGACCGGTACCTACAATGAGCAGTTCTTC.

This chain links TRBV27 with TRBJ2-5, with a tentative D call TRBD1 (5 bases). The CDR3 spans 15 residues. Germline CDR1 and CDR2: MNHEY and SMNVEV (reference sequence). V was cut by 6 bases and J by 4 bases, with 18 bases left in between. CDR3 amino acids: CASRPGLSAIETQYF. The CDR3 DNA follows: TGTGCCAGCAGGCCAGGGCTCTCAGCAATAGAGACCCAGTACTTC.

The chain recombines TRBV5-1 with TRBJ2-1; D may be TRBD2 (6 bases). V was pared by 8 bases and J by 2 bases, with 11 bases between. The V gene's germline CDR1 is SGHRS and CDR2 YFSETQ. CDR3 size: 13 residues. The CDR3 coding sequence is TGCGCCAGTGCCGGGACTCCCTACAATGAGCAGTTCTTC. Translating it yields CASAGTPYNEQFF.

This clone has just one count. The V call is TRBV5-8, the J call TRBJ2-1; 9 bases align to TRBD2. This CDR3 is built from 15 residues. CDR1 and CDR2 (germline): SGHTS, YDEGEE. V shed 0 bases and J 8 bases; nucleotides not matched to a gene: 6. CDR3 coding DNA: TGTGCCAGCAGCTTGGCGGTAGCGGGAGAGGATGAGCAGTTCTTC. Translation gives CASSLAVAGEDEQFF.

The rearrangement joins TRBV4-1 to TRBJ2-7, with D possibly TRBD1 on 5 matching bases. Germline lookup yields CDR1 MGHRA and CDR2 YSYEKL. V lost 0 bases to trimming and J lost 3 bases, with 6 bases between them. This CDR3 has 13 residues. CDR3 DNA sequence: TGCGCCAGCAGCCAAGAGGGGCACTACGAGCAGTACTTC. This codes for CASSQEGHYEQYF.

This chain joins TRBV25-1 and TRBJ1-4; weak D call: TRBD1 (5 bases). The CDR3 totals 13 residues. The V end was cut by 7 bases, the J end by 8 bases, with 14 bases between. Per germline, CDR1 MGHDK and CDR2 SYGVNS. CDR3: CASNNPGGEKLFF. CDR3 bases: TGTGCCAGCAATAACCCTGGGGGGGAAAAACTGTTTTTT. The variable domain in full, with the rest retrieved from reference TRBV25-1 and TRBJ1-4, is EADIYQTPRYLVIGTGKKITLECSQTMGHDKMYWYQQDPGMELHLIHYSYGVNSTEKGDLSSESTVSRIRTEHFPLTLESARPSHTSQYLCASNNPGGEKLFFGSGTQLSVL.

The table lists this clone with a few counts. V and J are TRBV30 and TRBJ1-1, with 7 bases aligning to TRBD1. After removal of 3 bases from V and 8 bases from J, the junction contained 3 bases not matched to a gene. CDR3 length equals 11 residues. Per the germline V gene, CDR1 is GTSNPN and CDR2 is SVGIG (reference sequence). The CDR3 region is CAWRGGQEAFF. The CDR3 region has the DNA TGTGCCTGGAGGGGGGGACAGGAAGCTTTCTTT. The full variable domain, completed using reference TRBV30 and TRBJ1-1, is SQTIHQWPATLVQPVGSPLSLECTVEGTSNPNLYWYRQAAGRGLQLLFYSVGIGQISSEVPQNLSASRPQDRQFILSSKKLLLSDSGFYLCAWRGGQEAFFGQGTRLTVV.

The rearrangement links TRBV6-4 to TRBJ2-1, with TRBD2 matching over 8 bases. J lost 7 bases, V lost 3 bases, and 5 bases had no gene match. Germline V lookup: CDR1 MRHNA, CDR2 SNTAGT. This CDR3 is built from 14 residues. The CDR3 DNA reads TGTGCCAGCAGTGAAGCGGGAGATCGGAATGAGCAGTTCTTC. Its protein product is CASSEAGDRNEQFF.

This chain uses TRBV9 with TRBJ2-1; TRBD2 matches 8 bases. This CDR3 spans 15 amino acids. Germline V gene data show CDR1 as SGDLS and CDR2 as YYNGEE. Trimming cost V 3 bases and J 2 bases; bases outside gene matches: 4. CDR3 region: CASSESGSTYNEQFF. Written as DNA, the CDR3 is TGTGCCAGCAGCGAAAGCGGGAGCACCTACAATGAGCAGTTCTTC.

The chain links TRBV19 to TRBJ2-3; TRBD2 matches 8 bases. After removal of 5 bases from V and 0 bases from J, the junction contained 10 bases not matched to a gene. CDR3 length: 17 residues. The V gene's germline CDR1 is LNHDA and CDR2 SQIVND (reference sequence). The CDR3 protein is CASSPRGERGSTDTQYF. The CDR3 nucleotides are TGTGCCAGTAGTCCTCGGGGCGAGCGGGGGAGCACAGATACGCAGTATTTT. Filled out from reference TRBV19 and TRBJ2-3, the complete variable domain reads DGGITQSPKYLFRKEGQNVTLSCEQNLNHDAMYWYRQDPGQGLRLIYYSQIVNDFQKGDIAEGYSVSREKKESFPLTVTSAQKNPTAFYLCASSPRGERGSTDTQYFGPGTRLTVL.

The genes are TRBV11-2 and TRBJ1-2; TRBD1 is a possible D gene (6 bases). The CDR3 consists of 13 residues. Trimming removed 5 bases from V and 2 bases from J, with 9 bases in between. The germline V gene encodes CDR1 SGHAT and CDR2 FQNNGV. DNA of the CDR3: TGTGCCAGCAGCCGGACAGACAACTATGGCTACACCTTC. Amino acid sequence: CASSRTDNYGYTF.

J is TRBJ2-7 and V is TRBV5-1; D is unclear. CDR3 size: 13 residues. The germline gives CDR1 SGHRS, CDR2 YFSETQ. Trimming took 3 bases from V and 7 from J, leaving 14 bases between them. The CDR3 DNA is TGCGCCAGCAGCTACTACTCTTTGAGAGAGCAGTACTTC. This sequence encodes CASSYYSLREQYF.

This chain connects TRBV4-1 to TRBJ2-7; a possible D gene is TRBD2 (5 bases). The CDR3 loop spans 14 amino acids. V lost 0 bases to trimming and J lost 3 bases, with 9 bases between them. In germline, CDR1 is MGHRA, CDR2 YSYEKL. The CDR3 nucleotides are TGCGCCAGCAGCCAAGACCCGGGGATCTACGAGCAGTACTTC. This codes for CASSQDPGIYEQYF.

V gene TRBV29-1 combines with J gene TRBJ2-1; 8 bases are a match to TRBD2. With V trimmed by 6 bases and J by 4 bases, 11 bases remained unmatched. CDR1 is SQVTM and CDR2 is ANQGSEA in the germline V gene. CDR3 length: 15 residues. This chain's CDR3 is CSVPTSERRYNEQFF. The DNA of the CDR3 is TGCAGCGTCCCGACTAGCGAGAGGAGGTACAATGAGCAGTTCTTC.

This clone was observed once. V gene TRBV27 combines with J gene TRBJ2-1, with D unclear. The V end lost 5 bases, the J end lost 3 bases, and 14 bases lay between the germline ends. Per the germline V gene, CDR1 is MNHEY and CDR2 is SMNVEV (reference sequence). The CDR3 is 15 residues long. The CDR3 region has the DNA TGTGCCAGCAGTGGTTTCGACTCCTTCTACAATGAGCAGTTCTTC. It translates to CASSGFDSFYNEQFF.

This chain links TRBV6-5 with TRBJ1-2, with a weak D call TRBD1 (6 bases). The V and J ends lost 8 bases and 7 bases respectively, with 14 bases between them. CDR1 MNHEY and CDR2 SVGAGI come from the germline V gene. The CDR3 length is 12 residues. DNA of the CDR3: TGTGCCAGCCAGACGGGGGGCTCTGGCTACACCTTC. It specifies CASQTGGSGYTF.

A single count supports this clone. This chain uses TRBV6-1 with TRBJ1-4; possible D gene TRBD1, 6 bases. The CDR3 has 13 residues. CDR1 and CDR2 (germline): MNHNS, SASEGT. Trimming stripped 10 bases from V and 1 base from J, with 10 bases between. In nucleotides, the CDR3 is TGTGCCACCTTCAGGGGAACTAATGAAAAACTGTTTTTT. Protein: CATFRGTNEKLFF.